This TCR beta chain appears in the sequencing data of a study of cytotoxic CD8 clonotypes in ibrutinib-treated CLL. Overall study context: Response samples were drawn at a median of about 13 months of treatment, range 6 to 36. Study conclusions and caveats: With treatment, public clonotypes, which were uncommon, either contracted or remained stable.

Regarding this clone: Its target is not known.

The CDR3 sequence is 14 residues long. Trimming removed 6 bases at V and 0 bases at J, with 12 bases between. Per the germline V gene, CDR1 is MNHNS and CDR2 is SASEGT. Depth targeted 1 in 200,000 to 1 in 1 million T cells, averaging 10x coverage per clonotype. Libraries were prepared by immunoSEQ multiplex PCR; TCRdb keeps only in-frame clonotypes and omits some of them. Among under 200,000 clones, roughly 80% were seen once, and the ten largest hold 3.5% to 5.5%. This material consisted of PBMCs, taken after 24 months of ibrutinib treatment. The TCR comes from a human donor with chronic lymphocytic leukemia. This rearrangement joins TRBV6-1 to TRBJ2-7; D possibly matches TRBD1 or TRBD2 (6 bases each). Written as DNA, the CDR3 is TGTGCCAGCAGGCCCCCGGGGGCCTCCTACGAGCAGTACTTC. This encodes CASRPPGASYEQYF.